This T cell receptor (beta chain) was observed in a study of OX40 agonist ivuxolimab in advanced cancers. The length of the CDR3 is 13 residues. The V gene's germline CDR1 is MGHRA and CDR2 YSYEKL. Trimming removed 6 bases from V and 2 bases from J, with 11 bases in between. Clones were sequenced by immunoSEQ multiplex PCR, and TCRdb holds only the in-frame ones, with some missing. Of 60,000 or so clones in the sample, over 80% are singletons; the top ten hold around 4%. This TCR came from an adult with an advanced solid tumor such as melanoma, head and neck, liver or kidney cancer. The chain recombines TRBV4-1 with TRBJ2-7; D unclear. The sample consisted of CD4+ or CD8+ T cells sorted from blood, taken in a trial of the OX40 agonist ivuxolimab. CDR3 protein: CASSPQVPYEQYF. The DNA of the CDR3 is TGCGCCAGCAGTCCCCAGGTTCCCTACGAGCAGTACTTC.